What follows is one T cell receptor (beta chain) and its context. This record comes from a study of blood T cell repertoires in COVID-19. Background on the study: Acute and convalescent COVID-19 samples came from the United States, Italy and Spain. PBMCs, B-cell-depleted T cells, or T cells provided the cDNA or gDNA that made up the material.

This CDR3 spans 14 amino acids. Germline CDR1 and CDR2: SNHLY and FYNNEI. Trimming at V came to 8 bases and at J to 5 bases, leaving 4 bases not matched to a gene. Original handling: It was from reference gene primer amplification that nucleated cell counts were estimated. Only in-frame clones appear in the TCRdb table, and some are missing; sequencing was by immunoSEQ multiplex PCR. That table supplies the V and J calls and clone size; D and trimming were determined from the DNA. The sample carries about 220,000 clones, more than 75% recorded once. V is TRBV2 and J is TRBJ1-6; the match to TRBD1 covers 9 bases. Material: peripheral blood. This TCR was sampled from a woman between 25 and 40 years old who had recovered from COVID-19. CDR3 in DNA: TGTGCCAGCGGTCGGGACAGGGATAATTCACCCCTCCACTTT. This codes for CASGRDRDNSPLHF.